The source of this TCR beta chain is a study of T cell responses to AZD1222 COVID-19 vaccine. Concerning this clone itself: As yet, its antigen is unknown.

Profiled with immunoSEQ multiplex PCR; TCRdb holds only in-frame clones, not every one. Of more than 85,000 clones listed, about 90% are singletons. Study-level results: Baseline testing showed seropositivity in only a handful of AZD1222 recipients. Only after the peak T cell response were repertoires sampled.

V was trimmed by 1 base and J by 7 bases, leaving 13 bases between them. CDR3 size: 15 residues. CDR1 is SEHNR, CDR2 FQNEAQ, per germline (reference sequence). This TCR derives from an adult who received the AZD1222 COVID-19 vaccine. The chain recombines TRBV7-9 with TRBJ2-2; unclear D gene. Specimen: peripheral blood, collected 28 days after the second AZD1222 dose. DNA of the CDR3: TGTGCCAGCAGCTTAGTCGGTGACCGAGGCGGGGAGCTGTTTTTT. This codes for CASSLVGDRGGELFF.